This T cell receptor (beta chain) stems from a study of CD8 T cells in Susac syndrome. Trimming cost V 0 bases and J 8 bases; bases outside gene matches: 7. CDR1 and CDR2 (germline): LGHNT, FRNRAP. The CDR3 is 16 amino acids. Random hexamers were used to reverse transcribe roughly 0.45 to 1 ug of RNA. TCRdb re-analysed the immunoSEQ multiplex PCR reads in MiXCR, keeping a single row per CDR3 protein. Altogether more than 200,000 distinct CDR3 sequences are present, approximately 90% being singletons, with the ten largest covering around 0.13%. Treatment-naive patients with stable or active relapsing-remitting disease served as multiple sclerosis controls.

This clonotype was obtained from a human donor with multiple sclerosis. The rearrangement uses TRBV12-5 and TRBJ2-1; 10 nucleotides align to TRBD1. Source material: CD8+ T cells from PBMCs. The CDR3 region has the DNA TGTGCTAGTGGTTTGGTTGCGACAGGGGGCTATTATGAGCAGTTCTTC. Its translation is CASGLVATGGYYEQFF. The variable domain in full, with the rest retrieved from reference TRBV12-5 and TRBJ2-1, is DARVTQTPRHKVTEMGQEVTMRCQPILGHNTVFWYRQTMMQGLELLAYFRNRAPLDDSGMPKDRFSAEMPDATLATLKIQPSEPRDSAVYFCASGLVATGGYYEQFFGPGTRLTVL.